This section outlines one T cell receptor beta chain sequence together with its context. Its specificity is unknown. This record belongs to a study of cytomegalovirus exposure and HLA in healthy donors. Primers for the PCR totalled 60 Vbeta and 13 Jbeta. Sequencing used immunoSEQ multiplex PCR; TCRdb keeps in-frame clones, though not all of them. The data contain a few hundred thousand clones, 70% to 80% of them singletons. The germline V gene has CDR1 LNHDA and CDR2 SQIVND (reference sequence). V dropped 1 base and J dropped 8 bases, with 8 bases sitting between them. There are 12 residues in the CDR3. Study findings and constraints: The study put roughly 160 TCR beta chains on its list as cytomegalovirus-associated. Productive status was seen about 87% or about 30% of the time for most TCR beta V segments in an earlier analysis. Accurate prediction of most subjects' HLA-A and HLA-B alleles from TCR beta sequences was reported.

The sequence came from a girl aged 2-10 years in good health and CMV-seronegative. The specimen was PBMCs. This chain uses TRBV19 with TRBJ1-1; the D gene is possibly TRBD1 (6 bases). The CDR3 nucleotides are TGTGCCAGTAGTATAGGGACAGACGAAGCTTTCTTT. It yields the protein CASSIGTDEAFF.